A single sample is the source of the 32 T cell receptor beta chains below, sequenced in a study of blood T cell repertoires in COVID-19. Produced via immunoSEQ multiplex PCR; TCRdb's table is partial and in-frame only. The sample has about 340,000 clones; 70% to 90% are singletons. The sequencing input was PBMCs or T cells enriched from blood (not recorded which). The source of these receptors is a woman between 40 and 50 years old with acute COVID-19.

The rearrangement joins TRBV12-3 or TRBV12-4 to TRBJ1-5; the D is unclear. V lost 2 bases, J lost 9 bases, and 11 bases lay in between. The CDR3 has 13 amino acids. The CDR3 spells CASSLFLEGPQHF. CDR3 DNA sequence: TGTGCCAGCAGTTTATTTCTCGAGGGGCCCCAGCATTTT.

In DNA, the CDR3 is TGTGCCAGCAGGCCGGGACAGGGGTTTTTCGTTTTCTTT. Its protein is CASRPGQGFFVFF. The chain carries TRBV6-5 and TRBJ1-1; 10 bases are a match to TRBD1. This CDR3 has 13 residues. J gave up 13 bases and V 6 bases, and 11 bases lay outside the gene matches. Germline CDR1 MNHEY, CDR2 SVGAGI.

The rearrangement joins TRBV3-1 (or the pseudogene TRBV3-2) to TRBJ2-1; weak D call: TRBD1 (5 bases). Between the trimmed V and J ends, which lost 5 bases and 7 bases, there was a span of 21 bases. Germline V gives CDR1 LGHDT, CDR2 YNNKEL (reference sequence). The CDR3 extends over 16 amino acids. DNA for the CDR3: TGTGCCAGCAGCTCAGCGTGGCAGGCAGGGATGAATGAGCAGTTCTTC. Its protein product is CASSSAWQAGMNEQFF.

This rearrangement joins TRBV5-6 to TRBJ1-3; 7 bases fit TRBD1. V dropped 0 bases and J dropped 0; count of bases not matched to a gene: 3. The V gene's germline CDR1 is SGHDT and CDR2 YYEEEE. CDR3 length: 16 amino acids. The CDR3 DNA is TGTGCCAGCAGCTTGGACAGGGGCGTCTCTGGAAACACCATATATTTT. It translates to CASSLDRGVSGNTIYF.

Notes on this clone: This CDR3 is also generated by other DNA sequences in the sample. CDR3 amino acids: CASSRQGRNEKLFF. For the CDR3, the DNA is TGTGCCAGTAGCCGACAGGGGAGAAATGAAAAACTGTTTTTT. The chain recombines TRBV19 with TRBJ1-4; the match to TRBD1 covers 8 bases. Germline-derived CDR1 and CDR2 are LNHDA and SQIVND (reference sequence). The CDR3 covers 14 residues. The V and J ends lost 6 bases and 5 bases, in that order; junction bases with no gene match: 5.

This chain links TRBV5-4 with TRBJ1-1; 8 bases agree with TRBD1. Trimming took 4 bases from V and 0 from J; bases not matched to a gene: 11. CDR1 is SGHNT, CDR2 YYREEE, per germline (reference sequence). The CDR3 runs 17 residues. The CDR3 spells CASSPGQGQGLNTEAFF. CDR3 coding DNA: TGTGCCAGCAGCCCCGGACAAGGACAGGGACTGAACACTGAAGCTTTCTTT.

The chain combines TRBV28 with TRBJ1-5; weak D call: TRBD1 (6 bases). This CDR3 has 13 amino acids. Trimming cost V 6 bases and J 5 bases, with 11 bases left between them. The V gene's germline CDR1 is MDHEN and CDR2 SYDVKM. The CDR3 bases are TGTGCCAGCAGCTGGGACACCTATCAGCCCCAGCATTTT. Its translation: CASSWDTYQPQHF.

V and J are TRBV5-1 and TRBJ2-3; no clear D. V was clipped by 6 bases and J by 0 bases, with 11 bases between them. The CDR3 contains 14 residues. Germline CDR1 reads SGHRS; CDR2 reads YFSETQ. The CDR3 nucleotides read TGCGCCAGCAATGTAGATCCTAGCACAGATACGCAGTATTTT. Amino acid sequence: CASNVDPSTDTQYF.

This clone was seen a few times. The chain carries TRBV19 and TRBJ1-4; 9 bases match TRBD1. This CDR3 contains 14 residues. Unmatched junction bases numbered 7, after V lost 8 bases and J lost 6 bases. Germline CDR1 reads LNHDA; CDR2 reads SQIVND (reference sequence). This CDR3 is CASRSGTGYEKLFF. The CDR3, as DNA: TGTGCCAGTCGATCCGGGACAGGGTATGAAAAACTGTTTTTT.

The chain has TRBV5-4 and TRBJ2-4; a weak D match, TRBD2 (5 bases). This CDR3 contains 14 residues. CDR1 and CDR2 (germline): SGHNT, YYREEE (reference sequence). Trimming took 3 bases from V and 0 from J, leaving 7 bases between them. The chain's CDR3 is CASSSEGAKNIQYF. The DNA for the CDR3 is TGTGCCAGCAGCTCCGAGGGAGCCAAAAACATTCAGTACTTC.

This clone came up a few times. J is TRBJ2-5 and V is TRBV4-3; TRBD2 might be the D (6 bases). Germline CDR1 is LGHNA and CDR2 is YSLEER. The V and J ends lost 1 base and 4 bases respectively, with 16 bases between them. The CDR3 is 16 residues long. CDR3 loop: CASSQAPGVGRETQYF. CDR3 DNA: TGCGCCAGCAGCCAAGCACCGGGAGTGGGTCGAGAGACCCAGTACTTC.

The chain carries TRBV4-1 and TRBJ2-1, with TRBD1 matching 7 bases. Germline V gives CDR1 MGHRA, CDR2 YSYEKL. V shed 1 base, J shed 5 bases, and the junction held 5 bases outside the gene matches. The length of the CDR3 is 15 residues. Here the CDR3 DNA reads TGCGCCAGCAGCCAAGGAAGGGGACAGCACAATGAGCAGTTCTTC. Translating it yields CASSQGRGQHNEQFF.

The chain carries TRBV28 and TRBJ2-3; tentatively, D is TRBD2 (6 bases). The CDR3 extends over 15 amino acids. Trimming took off 2 bases at V and 6 bases at J, with 15 bases between the two ends. Germline assignment: CDR1 MDHEN and CDR2 SYDVKM. CDR3 residues: CASSLGQLRGDTQYF. In DNA, the CDR3 is TGTGCCAGCAGTTTAGGGCAGCTTCGGGGGGATACGCAGTATTTT. The complete variable domain, with remaining parts taken from reference TRBV28 and TRBJ2-3, reads DVKVTQSSRYLVKRTGEKVFLECVQDMDHENMFWYRQDPGLGLRLIYFSYDVKMKEKGDIPEGYSVSREKKERFSLILESASTNQTSMYLCASSLGQLRGDTQYFGPGTRLTVL.

A remark on this clone: One junction end disagrees with the germline gene, perhaps due to a read error. V is TRBV18 and J is TRBJ1-5, with TRBD1 as a possible D gene (6 bases). This CDR3 spans 17 amino acids. Germline-derived CDR1 and CDR2 are KGHSH and LQKENI. CDR3 sequence: CASSPLGSEGGNQPQHF. CDR3 nucleotides: TGTGCCAGCTCCCCACTCGGCAGTGAGGGGGGCAATCAGCCCCAGCATTTT.

V usage is TRBV7-2 and J usage is TRBJ1-1; 9 positions match TRBD1. The V and J ends lost 5 bases and 11 bases, in that order; junction bases with no gene match: 6. Germline CDR1 is SGHTA and CDR2 is FQGNSA. This CDR3 spans 12 amino acids. The CDR3 DNA reads TGTGCCAGCAGCCGGGACAGGGACGACGCTTTCTTT. Amino acid sequence: CASSRDRDDAFF.

The V gene is TRBV25-1, the J gene TRBJ2-7, with 10 bases matching TRBD1. Germline CDR1 and CDR2: MGHDK and SYGVNS. This CDR3 has 15 residues. The J segment lost 3 bases and the V segment lost 5 bases, leaving 7 bases of the junction unmatched. For the CDR3, the DNA is TGTGCCAGCAGTCCTCTAGGGACAGGGGACTACGAGCAGTACTTC. It encodes CASSPLGTGDYEQYF.

This clone was detected only a few times. The chain links TRBV7-9 to TRBJ2-7; the D is unclear. V gave up 5 bases and J gave up 6 bases, with 17 bases separating them. Per the germline V gene, CDR1 is SEHNR and CDR2 is FQNEAQ (reference sequence). The CDR3 consists of 14 residues. The chain's CDR3 is CASSPGQPSLEQYF. The CDR3 DNA reads as TGTGCCAGCAGCCCAGGTCAACCCTCTCTCGAGCAGTACTTC.

The J gene is TRBJ1-2, the V gene TRBV15, with D perhaps TRBD1 (6 bases). There are 14 residues in the CDR3. Germline assignment: CDR1 LNHNV and CDR2 YYDKDF (reference sequence). The germline V and J ends were trimmed by 0 bases and 3 bases, with 8 bases remaining between them. The CDR3, as DNA: TGTGCCACCAGCAGAGATACAGGGCACTATGGCTACACCTTC. Protein: CATSRDTGHYGYTF.

The chain joins TRBV29-1 to TRBJ2-1, with 9 bases identical to TRBD2. This CDR3 is 15 amino acids long. V was clipped by 4 bases and J by 14 bases; unmatched bases: 18. Germline V gene sequence: CDR1 SQVTM, CDR2 ANQGSEA. The CDR3 DNA reads TGCAGCGTTGGTAGTTTGACGACTAGCGGAGGGGTGGAGTTCTTC. Its protein is CSVGSLTTSGGVEFF.

The chain is built from TRBV5-6 and TRBJ1-2, with a possible D match to TRBD1 (6 bases). This CDR3 region has 15 residues. Trimming removed 0 bases at V and 3 bases at J, with 12 bases between. CDR1 and CDR2 (germline): SGHDT, YYEEEE. CDR3 amino acids: CASSLETQGYYGYTF. CDR3 nucleotide sequence: TGTGCCAGCAGCTTGGAAACTCAGGGGTACTATGGCTACACCTTC. The variable domain in full, with the rest retrieved from reference TRBV5-6 and TRBJ1-2, is DAGVTQSPTHLIKTRGQQVTLRCSPKSGHDTVSWYQQALGQGPQFIFQYYEEEERQRGNFPDRFSGHQFPNYSSELNVNALLLGDSALYLCASSLETQGYYGYTFGSGTRLTVV.

The chain joins TRBV5-3 to TRBJ1-1; tentatively, D is TRBD1 (6 bases). TRBV5-3 is flagged as an ORF with uncertain function. The CDR3 runs 13 residues. The ends were cut back, 8 bases at V and 0 bases at J, with 11 bases in the middle. The CDR3 DNA is TGTGCCAGGACACAGGGACTGAACACTGAAGCTTTCTTT. As protein: CARTQGLNTEAFF.

The chain joins TRBV18 to TRBJ2-1; 11 bases are a match to TRBD2. The CDR3 spans 18 residues. From germline, CDR1 is KGHSH and CDR2 LQKENI. V lost 3 bases, J lost 5 bases, and 12 bases stayed unmatched. The DNA of the CDR3 is TGTGCCAGCTCACCCCCTAAACTAACTAGCGGGGGTCACAATGAGCAGTTCTTC. Its protein is CASSPPKLTSGGHNEQFF.

The rearrangement links TRBV7-9 to TRBJ1-1, with TRBD1 as a possible D gene (6 bases). V lost 6 bases, J lost 2 bases, and 16 bases lay in between. Germline V gives CDR1 SEHNR, CDR2 FQNEAQ (reference sequence). There are 15 residues in the CDR3. CDR3 in amino acids: CASRPQTGINTEAFF. The CDR3 coding sequence is TGTGCCAGCAGACCACAGACAGGAATCAACACTGAAGCTTTCTTT.

The V and J genes are TRBV19 and TRBJ1-1; D perhaps matches TRBD1 (6 bases). Germline CDR1 and CDR2: LNHDA and SQIVND (reference sequence). Trimming removed 6 bases at V and 6 bases at J, with 14 bases between. The CDR3 has 13 residues. CDR3 protein: CASRWEQGAEAFF. CDR3 coding DNA: TGTGCCAGTAGATGGGAACAGGGAGCTGAAGCTTTCTTT.

The genes are TRBV5-1 and TRBJ1-1, with D perhaps TRBD1 (6 bases). The V gene lost 0 bases and the J gene lost 8 bases, with 8 bases spanning the gap. The CDR3 is 12 residues long. CDR1 and CDR2 (germline): SGHRS, YFSETQ. The CDR3 DNA sequence: TGCGCCAGCAGCTTGGGGGGGCTCGAAGCTTTCTTT. It specifies CASSLGGLEAFF. Complete variable domain (other parts from reference TRBV5-1 and TRBJ1-1): KAGVTQTPRYLIKTRGQQVTLSCSPISGHRSVSWYQQTPGQGLQFLFEYFSETQRNKGNFPGRFSGRQFSNSRSEMNVSTLELGDSALYLCASSLGGLEAFFGQGTRLTVV.

V and J are TRBV5-1 and TRBJ2-6; D possibly corresponds to TRBD1 (5 bases). The CDR3 consists of 15 residues. V was trimmed by 0 bases and J by 2 bases, leaving 6 bases between them. Germline CDR1 SGHRS, CDR2 YFSETQ. The CDR3 sequence is CASSLAGTGANVLTF. The CDR3 region has the DNA TGCGCCAGCAGCTTGGCAGGGACTGGGGCCAACGTCCTGACTTTC.

The CDR3 reads CATSDYKQGNEQFF. CDR3 bases: TGTGCCACCAGTGATTATAAACAGGGAAATGAGCAGTTCTTC. This chain connects TRBV24-1 to TRBJ2-1, with D possibly being TRBD1 (6 bases). Germline V gene sequence: CDR1 KGHDR, CDR2 SFDVKD. Between the trimmed V and J ends, which lost 2 bases and 7 bases, there was a span of 11 bases. The CDR3 runs 14 residues.

Here the CDR3 DNA reads TGCAGTGCAAGTCAGATCAGGGGCCATGGCTACACCTTC. It encodes CSASQIRGHGYTF. V is TRBV20-1 and J is TRBJ1-2; D perhaps matches TRBD1 (6 bases). Germline values: CDR1 DFQATT, CDR2 SNEGSKA (reference sequence). The CDR3 spans 13 residues. Trimming cost V 6 bases and J 6 bases, with 17 bases left between them.

This chain links TRBV7-2 with TRBJ1-5; D unclear. This CDR3 contains 13 residues. Trimming took 1 base from V and 5 from J, leaving 6 bases between them. Germline lookup yields CDR1 SGHTA and CDR2 FQGNSA. CDR3 in amino acids: CASSLGSYQPQHF. The CDR3 DNA sequence: TGTGCCAGCAGCTTAGGTAGTTATCAGCCCCAGCATTTT.

The V and J genes are TRBV6-2 or TRBV6-3 and TRBJ2-7; 10 bases are shared with TRBD2. Looked up from germline, CDR1 is MNHEY and CDR2 is SVGEGT. This CDR3 has 14 amino acids. Trimming took 2 bases from V and 6 from J; bases not matched to a gene: 4. The CDR3 reads CASSYLGLASEQYF. DNA for the CDR3: TGTGCCAGCAGTTACCTGGGACTAGCGTCCGAGCAGTACTTC.

For this clone: One end of the junction varies from germline; a read error may be responsible. The chain recombines TRBV10-3 with TRBJ2-7; 9 bases align to TRBD2. The CDR3 has 14 residues. Germline V gives CDR1 ENHRY, CDR2 SYGVKD. The CDR3 here is CAISDSGSSHEQYF. CDR3 DNA: TGTGCCATCAGTGATAGCGGGAGCTCCCACGAGCAGTACTTC.

The genes are TRBV11-1 and TRBJ2-5; D not certain. This CDR3 spans 15 amino acids. V lost 5 bases to trimming and J lost 1 base, with 14 bases between them. Germline V gene sequence: CDR1 SGHAT, CDR2 FQDESV (reference sequence). The CDR3 bases are TGTGCCAGCAGCCATGCGGTAGACCTCCAAGAGACCCAGTACTTC. Amino acid sequence: CASSHAVDLQETQYF.